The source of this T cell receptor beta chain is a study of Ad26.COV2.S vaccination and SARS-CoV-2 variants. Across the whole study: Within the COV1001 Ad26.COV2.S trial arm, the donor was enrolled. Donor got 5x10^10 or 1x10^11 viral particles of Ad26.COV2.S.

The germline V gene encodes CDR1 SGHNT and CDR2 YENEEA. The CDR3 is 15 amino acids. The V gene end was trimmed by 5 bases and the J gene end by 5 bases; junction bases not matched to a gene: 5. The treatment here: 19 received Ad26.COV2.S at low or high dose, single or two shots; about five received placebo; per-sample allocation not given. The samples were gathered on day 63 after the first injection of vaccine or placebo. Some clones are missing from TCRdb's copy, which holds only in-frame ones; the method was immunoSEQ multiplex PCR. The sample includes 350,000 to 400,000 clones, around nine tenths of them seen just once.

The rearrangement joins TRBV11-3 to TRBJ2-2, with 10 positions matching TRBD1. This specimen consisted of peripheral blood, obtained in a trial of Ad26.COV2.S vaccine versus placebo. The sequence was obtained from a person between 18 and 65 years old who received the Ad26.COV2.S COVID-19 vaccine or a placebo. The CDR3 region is CASSTRDRGTGELFF. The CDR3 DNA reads TGTGCCAGCAGCACCCGGGACAGGGGAACCGGGGAGCTGTTTTTT.